A selection of T cell receptor beta chains follows, all from one sample in a study of T cell repertoires in cytomegalovirus infection. Via MiXCR, TCRdb re-called the reads, giving one row per CDR3 protein. The table shows a few hundred thousand distinct CDR3 sequences, with approximately 30% occurring only once. Their specific antigens are unknown. Here the sequenced sample was cultured PBMCs, taken from culture after CMV antigen stimulation. The receptors derive from a human donor in good health (CMV status not recorded). Some clones in this sample may be carry-over from other donors' samples. Each CDR3 is given with its conserved first and last residue. The D gene is left open where the match is weak. Not all rows give a size; the values are once, few, many and, for expanded clones, a class.

abundance,v_gene,j_gene,d_gene,CDR3nt,CDR3aa
-,TRBV19,TRBJ1-5,-,TGTGCCAGTAGACAGAACAATCAGCCCCAGCATTTT,CASRQNNQPQHF
-,TRBV7-2,TRBJ2-5,-,TGTGCCAGCAGCTTAAATTGGCTAAGGGGGACCCAGTACTTC,CASSLNWLRGTQYF
-,TRBV5-1,TRBJ1-3,-,TGCGCCAGCAGCCCAGGGTCTTGGCCAGGAAACACCATATATTTT,CASSPGSWPGNTIYF
-,TRBV30,TRBJ1-1,-,TGTGCCTGGTTGAAACAGAACACTGAAGCTTTCTTT,CAWLKQNTEAFF
-,TRBV28,TRBJ2-3,-,TGTGCCAGCAGTTTTTCCAGGCGGAGCGCTACGCAGTATTTT,CASSFSRRSATQYF
-,TRBV4-3,TRBJ2-1,-,TGCGCCAGCAGCCAGGGCTGGAGGGGGAGTAGGAATGAGCAGTTCTTC,CASSQGWRGSRNEQFF
few,TRBV11-3,TRBJ1-2,TRBD1,TGTGCCAGCAGCTTAGCCCAGGGACAGACGGATGGCTACACCTTC,CASSLAQGQTDGYTF
-,TRBV6-2/TRBV6-3,TRBJ2-1,-,TGTGCCAGCAGTCCAATAGCACGACAGCAGTTCTTC,CASSPIARQQFF
-,TRBV9,TRBJ1-6,-,TGTGCCAGCAGCCCAAGAACAGATAATTCACCCCTCCACTTT,CASSPRTDNSPLHF
many,TRBV7-6,TRBJ1-5,-,TGTGCCAGCAGCTTAACCGACAATCAGCCCCAGCATTTT,CASSLTDNQPQHF
-,TRBV12-3/TRBV12-4,TRBJ2-7,-,TGTGCCAGCAGTTTAGACCGACTCTACGAGCAGTACTTC,CASSLDRLYEQYF
few,TRBV14,TRBJ2-5,TRBD1,TGTGCCAGCAGCCAAAACCGGTACGGGACAGCGGACCAAGAGACCCAGTACTTC,CASSQNRYGTADQETQYF
-,TRBV12-3/TRBV12-4,TRBJ2-1,TRBD2,TGTGCCAGCAGTTTGAGGACTAGCCGGAGCGACAATGAGCAGTTCTTC,CASSLRTSRSDNEQFF
few,TRBV19,TRBJ2-2,-,TGTGCCAGTAGTATTGTGCTCACCGGGGAGCTGTTTTTT,CASSIVLTGELFF
few,TRBV12-5,TRBJ2-4,-,TGTGCTAGTGGTCCCGGGACAAACCTAGCCAAAAACATTCAGTACTTC,CASGPGTNLAKNIQYF
-,TRBV19,TRBJ2-1,-,TGTGCCAGTAGTATAGACGGGAGCTACAATGAGCAGTTCTTC,CASSIDGSYNEQFF
-,TRBV6-2/TRBV6-3,TRBJ1-5,-,TGTGCCAGCAGTAATAGGGGTCATCAGCCCCAGCATTTT,CASSNRGHQPQHF
-,TRBV20-1,TRBJ2-3,-,TGCAGTGCTCAGAAGGGACCAGGCACAGATACGCAGTATTTT,CSAQKGPGTDTQYF
few,TRBV6-1,TRBJ1-1,-,TGTGCCAGCAGTTTACAGGACAGCACTGAAGCTTTCTTT,CASSLQDSTEAFF
-,TRBV20-1,TRBJ2-5,TRBD1,TGCAGTGCCATATTGGACAGGCGCCAAGAGACCCAGTACTTC,CSAILDRRQETQYF
many,TRBV7-9,TRBJ2-1,TRBD2,TGTGCCAGCAGCCTCGGGACTAGCGGGAGGAACTCCTACAATGAGCAGTTCTTC,CASSLGTSGRNSYNEQFF
few,TRBV7-2,TRBJ1-3,TRBD1,TGTGCCAGCAGCTTAGCCAGGGGGCTTGGAAACACCATATATTTT,CASSLARGLGNTIYF
-,TRBV7-8,TRBJ2-1,TRBD1,TGTGCCAGCAGCTTACAGCTCGAGGGACAGGAAGGAGAGCAGTTCTTC,CASSLQLEGQEGEQFF
-,TRBV12-3/TRBV12-4,TRBJ2-1,-,TGTGCCAGCGGGTCCACCCTTGGACCGGACAATGAGCAGTTCTTC,CASGSTLGPDNEQFF
-,TRBV11-3,TRBJ1-1,-,TGTGCCAGCAGCTTAAACAGTAACACTGAAGCTTTCTTT,CASSLNSNTEAFF
-,TRBV2,TRBJ1-1,-,TGTGCCAGCAGTGAAAAGGACACTGAAGCTTTCTTT,CASSEKDTEAFF
few,TRBV7-8,TRBJ2-5,TRBD1,TGTGCCAGCAAAGGAGGGACAGGCCAAGAGACCCAGTACTTC,CASKGGTGQETQYF
few,TRBV7-2,TRBJ1-2,-,TGTGCCAGCAGCGCCGCCCAGGGTCATTGGGATGGCTACACCTTC,CASSAAQGHWDGYTF
few,TRBV28,TRBJ2-7,-,TGTGCCAGCAGGCGGGACAGTCGGTACGAGCAGTACTTC,CASRRDSRYEQYF
few,TRBV5-3,TRBJ2-3,TRBD2,TGTGCCAGCAGCTTGGCAGTGGCGGGAGGGCCGGATACGCAGTATTTT,CASSLAVAGGPDTQYF
-,TRBV18,TRBJ2-7,TRBD1,TGTGCCAGCTCATCCTTAGCTGGGACAGGGAGCCACGAGCAGTACTTC,CASSSLAGTGSHEQYF
many,TRBV7-8,TRBJ2-3,TRBD2,TGTGCCAGCAGCTTAATTGGCCTAGCGGGCGCAGATACGCAGTATTTT,CASSLIGLAGADTQYF
-,TRBV20-1,TRBJ2-1,-,TGCAGTGCCCCGATTAGCGGAGTCTACAATGAGCAGTTCTTC,CSAPISGVYNEQFF
many,TRBV7-2,TRBJ1-1,TRBD1,TGTGCCAGCAGCTCCCAACCAGGGGGAAACACTGAAGCTTTCTTT,CASSSQPGGNTEAFF
many,TRBV7-2,TRBJ1-5,-,TGTGCCAGCAGCTTGGATTACAGCCTGCCCCAGCATTTT,CASSLDYSLPQHF
-,TRBV12-3/TRBV12-4,TRBJ2-1,TRBD2,TGTGCCAGCAGTTTACTAGCGGGAGGGGGGGGTGAGCAGTTCTTC,CASSLLAGGGGEQFF
-,TRBV2,TRBJ2-5,-,TGTGCCAGCAGTGAGCTGACGGTCCAAGAGACCCAGTACTTC,CASSELTVQETQYF
many,TRBV4-3,TRBJ1-2,-,TGCGCCAGCAGCCAAGAATGGATAGGGAGTGGCTACACCTTC,CASSQEWIGSGYTF
-,TRBV7-2,TRBJ1-1,-,TGTGCCAGCAGCTTTCCCTCCAGGAGTCAAGAAGCTTTCTTT,CASSFPSRSQEAFF
few,TRBV12-3/TRBV12-4,TRBJ1-5,TRBD1,TGTGCCAGCAGTTTAGAAGGGGGCGGGATCAACAATCAGCCCCAGCATTTT,CASSLEGGGINNQPQHF